Detailed here is one T cell receptor beta chain. The data are from a study of blood T cell repertoires in COVID-19. Profiling relied on immunoSEQ multiplex PCR, and the TCRdb table lists in-frame clones only, not all of them. The top ten hold about 1% of the sample, which has fewer than 150,000 clones, about 90% seen once. The CDR3 loop spans 15 amino acids. Germline CDR1 reads SGHTA; CDR2 reads FQGTGA. V gave up 3 bases and J gave up 6 bases; unmatched junction bases: 7. This clonotype was obtained from a woman between 45 and 65 years old with active or convalescent COVID-19. The rearrangement links TRBV7-3 to TRBJ2-1, with 8 nucleotides matching TRBD2. Sequences were obtained from peripheral blood. The DNA of the CDR3 is TGTGCCAGCAGCTTGGGCGGGAGGACAAGCAATGAGCAGTTCTTC. It yields the protein CASSLGGRTSNEQFF.